This TCR beta chain was profiled in a study of cytomegalovirus exposure and HLA in healthy donors. Study summary: Earlier findings included some 120 million unique TCR beta sequences obtained from 170 million or so T cells.

This PCR relied on a set of 60 Vbeta primers and 13 Jbeta primers. TCRdb's table, derived via immunoSEQ multiplex PCR, lists solely in-frame clones and lacks some. The top ten clones hold 1.4% to 1.5% of a sample with around 140,000 clones, 70% to 85% of them seen once. CDR1 KGHSH and CDR2 LQKENI come from the germline V gene. CDR3 size: 15 residues. Trimming took off 2 bases at V and 4 bases at J, with 14 bases between the two ends. With respect to this clone: Antigen unknown.

Overall study results and limits: Around 160 TCR beta chains were listed as cytomegalovirus-associated. For TCR beta chains, V- and J-gene trimming was later linked to a missense DCLRE1C variant. More clonal expansion characterized HLA-associated TCR beta chains than equally common others in a later analysis.

The sequenced material came from PBMCs. The receptor comes from a man aged 30 to 45 in good health and CMV-seropositive. The rearrangement joins TRBV18 to TRBJ1-1, with D unclear. This CDR3 reads CASSPERARRTEAFF. The CDR3 region has the DNA TGTGCCAGCTCACCAGAGAGGGCCCGGCGCACTGAAGCTTTCTTT.